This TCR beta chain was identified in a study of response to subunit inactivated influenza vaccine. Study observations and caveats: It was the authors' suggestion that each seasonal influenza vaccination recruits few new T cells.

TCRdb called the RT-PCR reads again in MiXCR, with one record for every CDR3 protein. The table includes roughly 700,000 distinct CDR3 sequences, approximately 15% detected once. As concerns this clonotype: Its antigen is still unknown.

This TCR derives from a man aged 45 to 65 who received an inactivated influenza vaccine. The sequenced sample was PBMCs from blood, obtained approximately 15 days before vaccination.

This chain's CDR3 is CASSKPRDSQPLGGYTF. Here the CDR3 DNA reads TGTGCCAGCAGCAAACCCCGGGACAGCCAACCCTTAGGGGGCTACACCTTC. This chain joins TRBV21-1 and TRBJ1-2; the table calls TRBD1, which could not be checked here. TRBV21-1 is termed a pseudogene. The CDR3 has 17 amino acids.